The 10 T cell receptor beta chains listed next were all sequenced from one sample in a study of blood T cell repertoires in COVID-19. Sequencing used immunoSEQ multiplex PCR; TCRdb keeps in-frame clones, though not all of them. The top ten clones hold 25% to 40% of a sample with over 35,000 clones, roughly 88% of them seen once. Sequencing was performed on peripheral blood. The receptor set was obtained from an elderly woman with COVID-19, enrolled during active disease.

The chain joins TRBV6-2 or TRBV6-3 to TRBJ2-3; TRBD1 aligns across 11 bases. Germline V gene data show CDR1 as MNHEY and CDR2 as SVGEGT. Germline trimming cut 6 bases from V and 1 base from J; bases unmatched to any gene: 6. CDR3 length: 16 residues. The CDR3 DNA sequence: TGTGCCAGCAGCCGGACAGGGGGCGCGCGCACAGATACGCAGTATTTT. Its protein product is CASSRTGGARTDTQYF.

This chain connects TRBV21-1 to TRBJ1-1. TRBV21-1 represents a pseudogene. CDR3 length: 16 residues. The CDR3 DNA reads TGTGCCAGCAGCAAAAAGGGGGGGAGGGACCTGAAAGGAGCTTTCTTT. It yields the protein CASSKKGGRDLKGAFF.

This clone was seen only a few times. J is TRBJ2-7 and V is TRBV5-6, with TRBD1 identical over 10 bases. This CDR3 is built from 15 residues. Germline V gene data show CDR1 as SGHDT and CDR2 as YYEEEE. V shed 2 bases, J shed 9 bases, and the junction held 11 bases outside the gene matches. The CDR3 DNA reads TGTGCCAGCAGCTTTTCGGGACAGGGGACGGTTGGGCAGTACTTC. Encoded protein: CASSFSGQGTVGQYF.

The chain is built from TRBV5-4 and TRBJ1-3; 9 bases are shared with TRBD1. Germline V gives CDR1 SGHNT, CDR2 YYREEE (reference sequence). With 4 bases clipped from V and 3 bases from J, the junction kept 5 bases outside the gene matches. The CDR3 runs 15 residues. The CDR3 region is CASSTDRGLGNTIYF. CDR3 DNA: TGTGCCAGCAGCACGGACAGGGGACTTGGAAACACCATATATTTT.

The sample holds a few counts of this clone. V is TRBV28 and J is TRBJ1-2; the match to TRBD1 covers 9 bases. Germline CDR1 and CDR2: MDHEN and SYDVKM. With V trimmed by 6 bases and J by 4 bases, 6 bases remained unmatched. CDR3 size: 14 residues. CDR3 in DNA: TGTGCCAGCAGCACAGGGGGCGCGGGCTATGGCTACACCTTC. Protein product: CASSTGGAGYGYTF.

The chain joins TRBV6-5 to TRBJ2-1; 9 positions match TRBD2. The germline V gene has CDR1 MNHEY and CDR2 SVGAGI. The CDR3 sequence is 14 residues long. V lost 6 bases to trimming and J lost 8 bases; unmatched junction nucleotides: 8. CDR3 bases: TGTGCCAGCAGGTTGGTAGCGGGAGCGGATGAGCAGTTCTTC. Amino acid sequence: CASRLVAGADEQFF.

The chain combines TRBV28 with TRBJ2-3; 9 nucleotides align to TRBD2. The V segment lost 5 bases and the J segment 3 bases; nucleotides outside the gene matches: 6. The length of the CDR3 is 15 residues. Germline V gene sequence: CDR1 MDHEN, CDR2 SYDVKM. CDR3 in DNA: TGTGCCAGCAGTCACCTAGCGGGAAAAACAGATACGCAGTATTTT. It encodes CASSHLAGKTDTQYF.

The chain couples TRBV11-2 to TRBJ1-1; 8 bases map to TRBD1. CDR1 is SGHAT, CDR2 FQNNGV, per germline. Germline trimming cut 4 bases from V and 8 bases from J; bases unmatched to any gene: 6. CDR3 length equals 13 residues. The CDR3 region is CASSSGTGIEAFF. The CDR3, as DNA: TGTGCCAGCAGCTCAGGGACAGGAATAGAAGCTTTCTTT.

The chain couples TRBV4-2 to TRBJ2-1, with 10 bases fitting TRBD2. V lost 3 bases to trimming and J lost 2 bases; unmatched junction nucleotides: 7. Germline CDR1 LGHNA, CDR2 YNFKEQ. CDR3 size: 17 residues. The DNA for the CDR3 is TGTGCCAGCAGCCAGGACCTAAGCGGGGGGGCCTACAATGAGCAGTTCTTC. It translates to CASSQDLSGGAYNEQFF.

CDR3 in DNA: TGTGCCAGCAGCCCTTTACGGGGGAACCATTCACCCCTCCACTTT. Residues: CASSPLRGNHSPLHF. The chain carries TRBV7-2 and TRBJ1-6; possibly TRBD1 for D (5 bases). Germline values: CDR1 SGHTA, CDR2 FQGNSA. V dropped 5 bases and J dropped 8 bases, with 16 bases sitting between them. This CDR3 is built from 15 residues.